Listed below are T cell receptor beta chains from one sample, sequenced in a study of blood T cell repertoires in COVID-19. The protocol was immunoSEQ multiplex PCR, while the TCRdb copy is restricted to in-frame clones and leaves out a portion. The sample consists of almost 200,000 clones, about 86% of them appearing once. Sequenced sample: peripheral blood. The receptors were sampled from a woman in her 70s with acute or convalescent COVID-19. CDR3s include the opening cysteine and the closing phenylalanine or tryptophan.

CASSRLAGDSTGELFF	TRBV7-3
CASRESRASSYNEQFF	TRBV10-1
CAISGLHRKGLAGVRADTQYF	TRBV10-3
CASSPEAYNSPLHF	TRBV18
CASSRDITNYGYTF	TRBV19
CASSQDGRGHQPQHF	TRBV4-1
CASGLPGGNEKLFF	TRBV19
CASSHKSGTGVIAFF	TRBV5-1
CASSPAGGYGYTF	TRBV18
CASSPGQGAYEQYF	TRBV7-8
CASSLGQRGYTGELFF	TRBV7-9
CATSDSRQLTKNIQYF	TRBV24-1